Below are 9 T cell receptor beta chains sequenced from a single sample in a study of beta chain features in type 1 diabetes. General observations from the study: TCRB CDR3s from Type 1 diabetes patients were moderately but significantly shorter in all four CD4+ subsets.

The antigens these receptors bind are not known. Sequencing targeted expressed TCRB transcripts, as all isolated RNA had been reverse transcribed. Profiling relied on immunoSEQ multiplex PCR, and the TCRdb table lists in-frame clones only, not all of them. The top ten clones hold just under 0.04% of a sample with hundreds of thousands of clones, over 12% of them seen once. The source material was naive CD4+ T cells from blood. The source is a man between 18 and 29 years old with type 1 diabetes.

CDR3 loop: CASSLAGLSDEQFF. As DNA, the CDR3 is TGTGCCAGCAGCTTAGCCGGCTTGAGCGATGAGCAGTTCTTC. The rearrangement joins TRBV7-9 to TRBJ2-1; D is unclear. Trimming shortened V by 0 bases and J by 8 bases, and 11 bases separated the two germline ends. In germline, CDR1 is SEHNR, CDR2 FQNEAQ (reference sequence). This CDR3 region has 14 residues.

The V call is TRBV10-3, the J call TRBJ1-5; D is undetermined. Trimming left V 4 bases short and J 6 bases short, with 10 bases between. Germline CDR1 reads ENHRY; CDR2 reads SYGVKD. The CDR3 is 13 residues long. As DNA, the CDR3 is TGTGCCATCAGTGTTACAGAGGGTCAGCCCCAGCATTTT. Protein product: CAISVTEGQPQHF.

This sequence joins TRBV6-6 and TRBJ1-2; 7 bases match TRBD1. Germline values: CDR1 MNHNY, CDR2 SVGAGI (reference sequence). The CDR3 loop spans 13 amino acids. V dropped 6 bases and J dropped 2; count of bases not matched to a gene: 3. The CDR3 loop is CASSRQGNYGYTF. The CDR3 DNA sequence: TGTGCCAGCAGCCGACAGGGAAACTATGGCTACACCTTC.

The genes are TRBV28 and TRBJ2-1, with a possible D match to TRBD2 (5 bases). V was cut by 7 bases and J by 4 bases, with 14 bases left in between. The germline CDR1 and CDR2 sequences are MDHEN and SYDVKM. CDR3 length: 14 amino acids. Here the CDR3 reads CASIEGSMYNEQFF. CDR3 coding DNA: TGTGCCAGCATAGAGGGAAGCATGTACAATGAGCAGTTCTTC.

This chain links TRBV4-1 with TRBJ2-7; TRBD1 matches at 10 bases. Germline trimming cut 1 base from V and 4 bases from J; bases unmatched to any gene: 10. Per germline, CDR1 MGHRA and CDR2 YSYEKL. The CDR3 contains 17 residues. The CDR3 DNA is TGCGCCAGCAGCCAAGCAAGGGGACGGGACAGGGGTTACGAGCAGTACTTC. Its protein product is CASSQARGRDRGYEQYF.

CDR3 amino acids: CSAREGGGQYF. The CDR3 DNA follows: TGCAGTGCTAGAGAGGGTGGAGGGCAGTACTTC. The chain employs TRBV20-1 and TRBJ2-7, with D tentatively TRBD2 (5 bases). This CDR3 comprises 11 residues. Deletions cut 0 bases from V and 9 bases from J, with 9 bases between. The germline V gene has CDR1 DFQATT and CDR2 SNEGSKA (reference sequence).

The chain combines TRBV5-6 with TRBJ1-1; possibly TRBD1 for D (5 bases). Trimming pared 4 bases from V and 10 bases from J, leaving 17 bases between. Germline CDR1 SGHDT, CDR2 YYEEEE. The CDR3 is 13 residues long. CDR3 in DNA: TGTGCCAGCAGCCTTCGGAGGGGTCGTGGAGCTTTCTTT. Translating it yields CASSLRRGRGAFF.

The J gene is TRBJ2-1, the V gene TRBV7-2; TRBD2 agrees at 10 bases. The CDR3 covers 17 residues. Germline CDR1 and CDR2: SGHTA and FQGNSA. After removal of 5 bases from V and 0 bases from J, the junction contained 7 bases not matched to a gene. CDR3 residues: CASSRPSGGLSYNEQFF. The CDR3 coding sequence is TGTGCCAGCAGCCGGCCTAGCGGGGGCCTCTCCTACAATGAGCAGTTCTTC.

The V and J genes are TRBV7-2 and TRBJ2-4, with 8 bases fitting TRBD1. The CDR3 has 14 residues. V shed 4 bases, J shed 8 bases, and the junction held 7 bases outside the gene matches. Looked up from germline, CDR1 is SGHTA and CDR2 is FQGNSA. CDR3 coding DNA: TGTGCCAGCAGCTCCGGGACAGGAGGTGACATTCAGTACTTC. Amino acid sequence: CASSSGTGGDIQYF.